The 31 T cell receptor beta chains presented below share a single source sample, sequenced in a study of sequential checkpoint blockade in melanoma. Measured with immunoSEQ multiplex PCR; TCRdb has only the in-frame clones, and not every one. The sample has 10,000 to 15,000 clones; more than 60% are singletons. Treatment defined: randomized to nivolumab then ipilimumab (arm A) or the reverse (arm B). The sequenced sample was CD8+ T cells sorted from blood (inferred from file names), obtained from a patient given nivolumab and ipilimumab in sequence. The receptors stem from a human donor with melanoma.

V is TRBV18 and J is TRBJ2-2; weak D call: TRBD2 (6 bases). CDR1 KGHSH and CDR2 LQKENI come from the germline V gene. V gave up 4 bases and J gave up 5 bases, with 17 bases separating them. The CDR3 is made up of 16 amino acids. The CDR3 nucleotides read TGTGCCAGCTCACTATATCTCGGGAGACGGACCGGGGAGCTGTTTTTT. It translates to CASSLYLGRRTGELFF.

The V and J genes are TRBV11-3 and TRBJ2-1; 9 bases are shared with TRBD2. J was trimmed by 10 bases and V by 0 bases; bases with no gene match: 7. The germline CDR1 and CDR2 sequences are SGHNT and YENEEA. The CDR3 contains 15 residues. In DNA, the CDR3 is TGTGCCAGCAGCTTAGATCCCAGCGGGAGGACCGAGCAGTTCTTC. Amino acid sequence: CASSLDPSGRTEQFF.

The chain uses TRBV5-1 and TRBJ1-2; D is unclear. Deletions cut 0 bases from V and 6 bases from J, with 9 bases between. CDR3 length equals 13 residues. The germline V gene has CDR1 SGHRS and CDR2 YFSETQ. The CDR3 spells CASSLGSYDGYTF. For the CDR3, the DNA is TGCGCCAGCAGCTTGGGGAGTTATGATGGCTACACCTTC.

This clone was seen a handful of times. V is TRBV7-9 and J is TRBJ2-1; 8 bases are a match to TRBD2. Per the germline V gene, CDR1 is SEHNR and CDR2 is FQNEAQ (reference sequence). Germline trimming cut 0 bases from V and 4 bases from J; bases unmatched to any gene: 8. The CDR3 loop spans 17 amino acids. The CDR3 region has the DNA TGTGCCAGCAGCTTAGCGTACTACGGCGGGAGGTACAATGAGCAGTTCTTC. Protein sequence: CASSLAYYGGRYNEQFF.

The V gene is TRBV10-3, the J gene TRBJ2-7; 11 bases align to TRBD1. In germline, CDR1 is ENHRY, CDR2 SYGVKD. The V gene end was trimmed by 4 bases and the J gene end by 3 bases; junction bases not matched to a gene: 2. The CDR3 is 14 amino acids. CDR3 sequence (DNA): TGTGCCATCAGTGCGGGGACAGGGGGCTACGAGCAGTACTTC. It encodes CAISAGTGGYEQYF.

This sequence joins TRBV4-3 and TRBJ1-6; tentative D call: TRBD1 (5 bases). Trimming took 1 base from V and 5 from J, leaving 18 bases between them. The CDR3 has 18 amino acids. The germline gives CDR1 LGHNA, CDR2 YSLEER. CDR3 sequence reads: CASSQVPGRENDNSPLHF. CDR3 in DNA: TGCGCCAGCAGCCAAGTCCCGGGCAGGGAAAATGATAATTCACCCCTCCACTTT.

The V and J genes are TRBV27 and TRBJ2-2; D might be TRBD1 (5 bases). Between the trimmed V and J ends, which lost 6 bases and 6 bases, there was a span of 11 bases. The CDR3 is 13 amino acids. The germline gives CDR1 MNHEY, CDR2 SMNVEV (reference sequence). The CDR3 bases are TGTGCCAGCAGCGTCTCCAGGGCCGGGGAGCTGTTTTTT. It is translated as CASSVSRAGELFF.

The V call is TRBV7-2, the J call TRBJ2-5, with 10 bases identical to TRBD2. The J call may be wrong; the DNA end is better matched by TRBJ2-7. CDR1 and CDR2 (germline): SGHTA, FQGNSA. The length of the CDR3 is 15 residues. The CDR3 sequence is CASSLVAGLAYEQYF. As DNA, the CDR3 is TGTGCCAGCAGCTTAGTGGCGGGACTAGCGTACGAGCAGTACTTC.

This sequence joins TRBV27 and TRBJ2-1; 12 bases fit TRBD2. The CDR3 runs 16 residues. From germline, CDR1 is MNHEY and CDR2 SMNVEV (reference sequence). The ends lost 3 bases at V and 6 bases at J; junction bases unmatched: 6. The CDR3 reads CASSFWTSGMLNEQFF. The DNA for the CDR3 is TGTGCCAGCAGTTTCTGGACTAGCGGGATGCTCAATGAGCAGTTCTTC.

This chain joins TRBV27 and TRBJ2-1, with 7 nucleotides matching TRBD2. CDR1 is MNHEY, CDR2 SMNVEV, per germline (reference sequence). Trimming took 4 bases from V and 10 from J; bases not matched to a gene: 7. This CDR3 comprises 13 residues. CDR3 nucleotide sequence: TGTGCCAGCAGTTCGGGACTATTCAGGGAGCAGTTCTTC. Translating gives CASSSGLFREQFF.

This clone was seen a single time. This chain connects TRBV6-1 to TRBJ2-1; D gene ambiguous. Germline CDR1 MNHNS, CDR2 SASEGT. This CDR3 has 11 residues. V was pared by 6 bases and J by 5 bases, with 5 bases between. For the CDR3, the DNA is TGTGCCAGCAGACTCCACAATGAGCAGTTCTTC. Protein sequence: CASRLHNEQFF.

V gene TRBV6-6 combines with J gene TRBJ2-3, with a tentative D call TRBD2 (6 bases). V lost 4 bases to trimming and J lost 0 bases, with 14 bases between them. The CDR3 contains 16 residues. Germline CDR1 is MNHNY and CDR2 is SVGAGI (reference sequence). CDR3 sequence (DNA): TGTGCCAGCAGTTCTGGTCCGGGAGCCAGCACAGATACGCAGTATTTT. It specifies CASSSGPGASTDTQYF.

The chain couples TRBV4-1 to TRBJ2-1, with TRBD1 matching over 8 bases. CDR3 length: 16 residues. V was clipped by 0 bases and J by 8 bases; unmatched bases: 9. CDR1 MGHRA and CDR2 YSYEKL come from the germline V gene. The CDR3 coding sequence is TGCGCCAGCAGCCAAGATGGGACAGGATCGGGTGATGAGCAGTTCTTC. Translating gives CASSQDGTGSGDEQFF.

This clone came up once. The V gene is TRBV13, the J gene TRBJ2-3; D not resolved. Germline values: CDR1 PRHDT, CDR2 FYEKMQ (reference sequence). The CDR3 has 15 amino acids. The V end was cut by 3 bases, the J end by 1 base, with 11 bases between. Here the CDR3 reads CASSFGIAGTDTQYF. For the CDR3, the DNA is TGTGCCAGCAGCTTTGGTATAGCTGGCACAGATACGCAGTATTTT.

J is TRBJ2-5 and V is TRBV4-3; possible D gene TRBD1, 6 bases. The DNA matches TRBJ2-7 better at its end, which makes the J call doubtful. Germline-derived CDR1 and CDR2 are LGHNA and YSLEER. The CDR3 loop spans 14 amino acids. In DNA, the CDR3 is TGCGCCAGCAGCCAAGACAGGGGAAGTGGCGAGCAGTACTTC. Its protein is CASSQDRGSGEQYF.

The CDR3 is CASSLGQGTYEQYF. The DNA of the CDR3 is TGTGCCAGCAGTTTAGGACAGGGGACCTACGAGCAGTACTTC. The chain employs TRBV28 and TRBJ2-7, with 9 bases identical to TRBD1. The V and J ends lost 2 bases and 2 bases, in that order; junction bases with no gene match: 1. Germline assignment: CDR1 MDHEN and CDR2 SYDVKM. This CDR3 has 14 amino acids.

This clone was seen a single time. The chain couples TRBV6-5 to TRBJ2-1; TRBD2 matches at 10 bases. The CDR3 runs 14 residues. Germline V gives CDR1 MNHEY, CDR2 SVGAGI. The V and J ends lost 5 bases and 3 bases, in that order; junction bases with no gene match: 1. CDR3 residues: CASSGLADYNEQFF. CDR3 bases: TGTGCCAGCAGTGGACTAGCGGACTACAATGAGCAGTTCTTC.

This chain connects TRBV7-9 to TRBJ1-3; D is ambiguous. This CDR3 comprises 14 residues. Germline V gene data show CDR1 as SEHNR and CDR2 as FQNEAQ (reference sequence). The V end was cut by 1 base, the J end by 4 bases, with 8 bases between. CDR3 bases: TGTGCCAGCAGCTTAGTTACGGGAGGAAACACCATATATTTT. Encoded protein: CASSLVTGGNTIYF.

This chain connects TRBV28 to TRBJ2-2; maybe TRBD2 (5 bases). The germline V gene encodes CDR1 MDHEN and CDR2 SYDVKM. V was pared by 6 bases and J by 5 bases, with 19 bases between. CDR3 length: 16 amino acids. In nucleotides, the CDR3 is TGTGCCAGCAGCACTCCCCGGACTGGGCGAACCGGGGAGCTGTTTTTT. The encoded protein is CASSTPRTGRTGELFF.

The V call is TRBV11-3, the J call TRBJ2-3, with 8 bases identical to TRBD2. Germline V lookup: CDR1 SGHNT, CDR2 YENEEA. Losses at the gene ends were 4 bases for V and 4 bases for J; bases not matched to a gene: 19. The CDR3 runs to 19 residues. The CDR3 DNA is TGTGCCAGCAGCTCCCGGGGGAGCGGGAGTACACCTAGCGCAGATACGCAGTATTTT. Its translation is CASSSRGSGSTPSADTQYF. Complete variable domain (other parts from reference TRBV11-3 and TRBJ2-3): EAGVVQSPRYKIIEKKQPVAFWCNPISGHNTLYWYLQNLGQGPELLIRYENEEAVDDSQLPKDRFSAERLKGVDSTLKIQPAELGDSAVYLCASSSRGSGSTPSADTQYFGPGTRLTVL.

This sequence joins TRBV7-9 and TRBJ2-1, with 16 bases matching TRBD2. Germline V gene lookup returns CDR1 SEHNR and CDR2 FQNEAQ (reference sequence). CDR3 length: 19 residues. V dropped 2 bases and J dropped 4; count of bases not matched to a gene: 8. The CDR3 region is CASSLPPGLAGGQYNEQFF. The CDR3 DNA follows: TGTGCCAGCAGCTTACCTCCGGGACTAGCGGGAGGGCAGTACAATGAGCAGTTCTTC.

This chain joins TRBV19 and TRBJ2-2; 12 nucleotides match TRBD1. The junction had 4 bases not matched to a gene; V was cut back by 5 bases and J by 6 bases. The germline V gene has CDR1 LNHDA and CDR2 SQIVND (reference sequence). This CDR3 is 15 amino acids long. The CDR3 nucleotides are TGTGCCAGTAGTCCAGGGACAGGGGGCTCCGGGGAGCTGTTTTTT. Its translation is CASSPGTGGSGELFF.

A note on this clone: The junction departs from germline at one end; a sequencing error may be responsible. The rearrangement joins TRBV7-2 to TRBJ2-7, with a tentative D call TRBD1 (5 bases). CDR3 size: 14 residues. CDR1 SGHTA and CDR2 FQGNSA come from the germline V gene. The CDR3 loop reads CASSLVWGSYERYF. CDR3 DNA sequence: TGTGCCAGCAGCTTAGTCTGGGGCTCCTACGAGCGGTACTTC.

The J gene is TRBJ2-2, the V gene TRBV4-3, with 7 bases lining up with TRBD1. In germline, CDR1 is LGHNA, CDR2 YSLEER. V lost 4 bases and J lost 1; bases outside the gene matches: 6. CDR3 size: 16 residues. The CDR3 region has the DNA TGCGCCAGCAGCCCTACAGGGGCCCTGAACACCGGGGAGCTGTTTTTT. It translates to CASSPTGALNTGELFF.

The chain combines TRBV2 with TRBJ1-4; D perhaps matches TRBD1 (5 bases). CDR1 is SNHLY and CDR2 is FYNNEI in the germline V gene. V was cut by 8 bases and J by 7 bases, with 11 bases left in between. CDR3 length: 12 amino acids. As DNA, the CDR3 is TGTGCCAGCTACCAAAGGGGTGAAAAACTGTTTTTT. Translating gives CASYQRGEKLFF. Full variable domain (rest looked up from reference TRBV2 and TRBJ1-4): EPEVTQTPSHQVTQMGQEVILRCVPISNHLYFYWYRQILGQKVEFLVSFYNNEISEKSEIFDDQFSVERPDGSNFTLKIRSTKLEDSAMYFCASYQRGEKLFFGSGTQLSVL.

The rearrangement joins TRBV6-5 to TRBJ1-2; TRBD1 agrees at 7 bases. Germline V CDR1 and CDR2: MNHEY, SVGAGI. Losses at the gene ends were 3 bases for V and 8 bases for J; bases not matched to a gene: 12. The CDR3 runs to 15 residues. The CDR3 reads CASSYSGTDPLGYTF. CDR3 DNA: TGTGCCAGCAGTTATTCTGGGACAGATCCTCTGGGCTACACCTTC.

This CDR3 is CASSPGSNTEAFF. Here the CDR3 DNA reads TGTGCCAGCAGCCCAGGATCTAACACTGAAGCTTTCTTT. The chain recombines TRBV5-5 with TRBJ1-1; no clear D. The CDR3 consists of 13 residues. Trimming stripped 4 bases from V and 2 bases from J, with 9 bases between. Germline V gene data show CDR1 as SGHKS and CDR2 as YYEKEE (reference sequence).

This chain links TRBV19 with TRBJ2-7; 8 bases align to TRBD2. CDR1 is LNHDA and CDR2 is SQIVND in the germline V gene (reference sequence). The CDR3 contains 15 residues. J was trimmed by 2 bases and V by 2 bases; bases with no gene match: 5. The CDR3 sequence: CASSIRPAGAYEQYF. DNA for the CDR3: TGTGCCAGTAGTATAAGGCCAGCGGGAGCCTACGAGCAGTACTTC.

The gene calls are TRBV28 and TRBJ1-1; 12 positions match TRBD1. Germline V gives CDR1 MDHEN, CDR2 SYDVKM. The ends lost 3 bases at V and 10 bases at J; junction bases unmatched: 12. The CDR3 loop spans 16 amino acids. DNA for the CDR3: TGTGCCAGCAGTTTCTTTGTCCGGGACAGGGGGCGCGGAGCTTTCTTT. Encoded protein: CASSFFVRDRGRGAFF.

The J gene is TRBJ1-5, the V gene TRBV4-1, with TRBD1 identical over 10 bases. The CDR3 consists of 15 residues. The V segment lost 3 bases and the J segment 5 bases; nucleotides outside the gene matches: 4. In germline, CDR1 is MGHRA, CDR2 YSYEKL. The CDR3 protein is CASSQRQGAYQPQHF. In nucleotides, the CDR3 is TGCGCCAGCAGCCAGAGACAGGGGGCTTATCAGCCCCAGCATTTT.

This clone was counted only a few times. The chain joins TRBV7-3 to TRBJ2-2; D is perhaps TRBD2 (5 bases). Germline V gene lookup returns CDR1 SGHTA and CDR2 FQGTGA. The CDR3 has 14 amino acids. The germline V and J ends were trimmed by 4 bases and 6 bases, with 12 bases remaining between them. CDR3 nucleotide sequence: TGTGCCAGCAGCTCTACTAGGTCTGCCGGGGAGCTGTTTTTT. Residues: CASSSTRSAGELFF. Full variable domain (outside the CDR3, taken from reference TRBV7-3 and TRBJ2-2): GAGVSQTPSNKVTEKGKYVELRCDPISGHTALYWYRQSLGQGPEFLIYFQGTGAADDSGLPNDRFFAVRPEGSVSTLKIQRTERGDSAVYLCASSSTRSAGELFFGEGSRLTVL.